This TCR beta chain is drawn from a study of a mutant IDH1 vaccine in newly diagnosed glioma (dated by TCRdb to about 2021). Regarding the research as a whole: Across visits V03 through V10, patients got a total of eight vaccinations, given in weeks 1, 3, 5, 7, 11, 15, 19 and 23. Vaccination was initiated 4-6 weeks after radiotherapy alone, or concurrently with temozolomide cycles in the chemotherapy-containing groups. Of the roughly 34 treated patients, roughly 60% were male and around 40% were female, and the mean age was approximately 40 years. Prior to enrollment, patients had been given standard therapy consisting of radiotherapy alone, temozolomide alone, or radiochemotherapy with temozolomide, with the combination given to most patients. Peripheral blood was collected at six visits: V03 (baseline), V05, V07, V10, V12 and V13. Longitudinal TCRB deep sequencing was performed for about 25 treated patients wherever samples were available for exploratory analyses. What the research found in general, with its limitations: Across multiple MHC alleles, vaccine-induced immune responses were seen in around 93% of patients. Changes in the top peripheral T cell clonotypes picked up by TCRB sequencing did not appear to be linked to pseudoprogression. Selection of PBMC samples for TCRB deep sequencing was based on availability. The authors stated that sample limitations prevented analyses of patient blood samples from being reproduced.

Library prep was done by the immunoSEQ multiplex PCR assay. Following the manufacturer's protocol, the hsTCRB Kit was used to amplify rearranged TCR beta chain sequences. TCRB libraries were sequenced on an Illumina MiSeq. As for the original processing: The kit vendor's proprietary platform handled demultiplexing, trimming and gene mapping. The table comes from immuneACCESS by way of TCRdb, which keeps in-frame sequences with V and J called. Part of the clones is missing from these tables; in studies checked, under half for an unresolved V gene and the rest for unknown reasons. The DNA was the basis for D and trimming; V, J and clone size are from that table. Here the sample has 95,000 to 120,000 clones; 85% to 90% occur a single time. The ten largest clones take up more than 0.55% of the sample. As encoded in the germline V gene, CDR1 is SGDLS while CDR2 is YYNGEE. Relative to germline, V is missing 4 bases and J is missing 0 bases, with 3 bases of the junction outside any gene match. From cysteine to phenylalanine, the CDR3 is 15 amino acids long. Just the 45-base CDR3 DNA is kept, in frame starting at base 1.

Regarding this clone: Its antigen specificity is not known. Base quality data are lacking; no much larger clone is found one base away.

The sample's time point label, decoded: week 11, during vaccination. Each vaccine dose, consisting of 300 ug of a 20-mer mutant IDH1 peptide in Montanide, was administered subcutaneously with topical imiquimod. The donors had newly diagnosed IDH1-mutant astrocytomas of WHO grade 3 or 4 that showed loss of nuclear ATRX. The samples were drawn from NOA16, a multicentre, single-arm, open-label phase I trial in Germany that tested a mutant IDH1 peptide vaccine in humans for the first time. Genomic DNA for TCRB sequencing was isolated from EDTA blood with the DNeasy Blood and Tissue Kit. In this chain, TRBV9 is recombined with TRBJ2-7, and TRBD2 aligns with 11 junction nucleotides. This clonotype was sampled from a woman between 45 and 60 years old with glioma. The sample was PBMCs, taken from a glioma patient whose treatment included an IDH1 peptide vaccine. The nucleotide sequence is given as TGTGCCAGCAGCCCTAGCGGGAGGAGCTCCTACGAGCAGTACTTC. Its product reads: CASSPSGRSSYEQYF. Here the CDR3 is joined to the reference TRBV9 and TRBJ2-7 genes, and the full variable domain is: DSGVTQTPKHLITATGQRVTLRCSPRSGDLSVYWYQQSLDQGLQFLIQYYNGEERAKGNILERFSAQQFPDLHSELNLSSLELGDSALYFCASSPSGRSSYEQYFGPGTRLTVT.